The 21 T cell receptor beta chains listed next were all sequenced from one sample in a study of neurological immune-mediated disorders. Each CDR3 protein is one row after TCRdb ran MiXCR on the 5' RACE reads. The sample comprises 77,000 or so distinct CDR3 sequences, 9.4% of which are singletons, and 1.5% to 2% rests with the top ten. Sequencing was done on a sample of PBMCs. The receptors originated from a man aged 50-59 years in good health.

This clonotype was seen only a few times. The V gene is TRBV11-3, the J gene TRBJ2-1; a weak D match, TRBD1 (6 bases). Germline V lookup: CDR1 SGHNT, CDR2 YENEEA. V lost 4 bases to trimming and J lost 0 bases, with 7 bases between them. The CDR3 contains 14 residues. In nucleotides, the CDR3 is TGTGCCAGCAGCTCACAGGGCTCCTACAATGAGCAGTTCTTC. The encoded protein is CASSSQGSYNEQFF.

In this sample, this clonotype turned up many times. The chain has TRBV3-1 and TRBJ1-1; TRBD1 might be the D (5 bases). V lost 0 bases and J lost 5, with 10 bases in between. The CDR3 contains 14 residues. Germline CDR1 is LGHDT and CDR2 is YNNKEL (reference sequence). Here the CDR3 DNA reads TGTGCCAGCAGCCAAGACAGGGTGAGGACTGAAGCTTTCTTT. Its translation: CASSQDRVRTEAFF.

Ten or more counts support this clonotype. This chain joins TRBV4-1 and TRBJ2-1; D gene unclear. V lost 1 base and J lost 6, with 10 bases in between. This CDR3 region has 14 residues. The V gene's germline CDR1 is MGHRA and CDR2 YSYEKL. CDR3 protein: CASSQVGSPNEQFF. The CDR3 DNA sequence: TGCGCCAGCAGCCAAGTGGGCTCCCCCAATGAGCAGTTCTTC.

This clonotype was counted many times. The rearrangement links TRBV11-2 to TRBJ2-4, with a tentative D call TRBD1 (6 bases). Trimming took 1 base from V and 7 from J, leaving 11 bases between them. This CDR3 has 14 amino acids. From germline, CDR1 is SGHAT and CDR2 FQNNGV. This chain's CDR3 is CASSLGWQGNIQYF. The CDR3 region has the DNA TGTGCCAGCAGCTTAGGATGGCAGGGGAACATTCAGTACTTC.

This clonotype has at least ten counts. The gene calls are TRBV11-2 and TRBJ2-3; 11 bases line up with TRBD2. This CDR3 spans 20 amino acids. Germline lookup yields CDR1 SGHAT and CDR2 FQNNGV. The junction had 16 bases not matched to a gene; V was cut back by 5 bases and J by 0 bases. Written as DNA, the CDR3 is TGTGCCAGCAGCGGAAGACTAGCGGGGCGACATGCAACTAGCACAGATACGCAGTATTTT. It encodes CASSGRLAGRHATSTDTQYF.

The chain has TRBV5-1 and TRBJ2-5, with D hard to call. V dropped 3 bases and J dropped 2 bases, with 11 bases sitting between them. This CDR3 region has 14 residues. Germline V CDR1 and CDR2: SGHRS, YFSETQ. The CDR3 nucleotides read TGCGCCAGCAGCTCTCAACACGTACAAGAGACCCAGTACTTC. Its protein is CASSSQHVQETQYF.

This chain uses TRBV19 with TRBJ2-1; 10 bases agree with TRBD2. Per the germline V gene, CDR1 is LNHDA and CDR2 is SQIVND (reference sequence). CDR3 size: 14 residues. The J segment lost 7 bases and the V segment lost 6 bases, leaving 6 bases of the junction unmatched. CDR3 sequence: CASRELAGVNEQFF. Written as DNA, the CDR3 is TGTGCCAGTAGAGAGCTAGCGGGAGTTAATGAGCAGTTCTTC.

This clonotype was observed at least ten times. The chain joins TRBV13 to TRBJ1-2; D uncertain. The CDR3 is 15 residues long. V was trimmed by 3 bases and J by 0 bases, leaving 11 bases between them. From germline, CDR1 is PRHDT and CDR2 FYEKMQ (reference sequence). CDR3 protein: CASSFKAPANYGYTF. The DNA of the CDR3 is TGTGCCAGCAGCTTTAAGGCGCCTGCTAACTATGGCTACACCTTC.

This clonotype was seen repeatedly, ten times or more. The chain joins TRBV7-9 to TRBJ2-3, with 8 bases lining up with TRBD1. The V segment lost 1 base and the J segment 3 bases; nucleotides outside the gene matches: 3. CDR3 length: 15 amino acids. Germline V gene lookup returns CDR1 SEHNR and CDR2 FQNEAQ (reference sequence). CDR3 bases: TGTGCCAGCAGCTTAGTGCAGGGGGCTACAGATACGCAGTATTTT. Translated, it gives CASSLVQGATDTQYF.

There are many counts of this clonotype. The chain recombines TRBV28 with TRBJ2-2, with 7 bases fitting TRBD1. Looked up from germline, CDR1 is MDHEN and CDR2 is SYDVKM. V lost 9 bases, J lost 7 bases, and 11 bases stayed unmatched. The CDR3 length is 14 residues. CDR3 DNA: TGTGCCAGTAGGGACAGCCCGATGAACGGGGAGCTGTTTTTT. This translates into CASRDSPMNGELFF.

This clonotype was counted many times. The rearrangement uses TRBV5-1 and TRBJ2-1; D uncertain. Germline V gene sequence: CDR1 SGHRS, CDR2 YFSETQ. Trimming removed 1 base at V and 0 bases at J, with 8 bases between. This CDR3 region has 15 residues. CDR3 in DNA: TGCGCCAGCAGCTTGTCCGTTATCTCCTACAATGAGCAGTTCTTC. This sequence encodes CASSLSVISYNEQFF.

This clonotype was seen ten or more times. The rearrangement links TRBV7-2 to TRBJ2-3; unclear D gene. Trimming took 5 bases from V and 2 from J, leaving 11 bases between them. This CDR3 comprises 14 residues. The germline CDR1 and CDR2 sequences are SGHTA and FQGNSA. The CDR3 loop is CASSPSPFTDTQYF. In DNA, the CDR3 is TGTGCCAGCAGCCCGAGTCCCTTCACAGATACGCAGTATTTT.

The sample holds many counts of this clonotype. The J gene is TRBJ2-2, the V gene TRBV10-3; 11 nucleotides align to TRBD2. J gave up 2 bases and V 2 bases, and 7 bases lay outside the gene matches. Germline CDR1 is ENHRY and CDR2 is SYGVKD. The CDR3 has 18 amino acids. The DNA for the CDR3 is TGTGCCATCAGTGAGGGTCCGGGACTAGCGGAAAACACCGGGGAGCTGTTTTTT. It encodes CAISEGPGLAENTGELFF.

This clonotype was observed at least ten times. Written as DNA, the CDR3 is TGTGCCATCAGTGATAACAGGCTAGAGCAGTACTTC. Encoded protein: CAISDNRLEQYF. The chain carries TRBV10-3 and TRBJ2-7; possible D gene TRBD1, 5 bases. Trimming shortened V by 3 bases and J by 7 bases, and 10 bases separated the two germline ends. From germline, CDR1 is ENHRY and CDR2 SYGVKD. This CDR3 spans 12 amino acids.

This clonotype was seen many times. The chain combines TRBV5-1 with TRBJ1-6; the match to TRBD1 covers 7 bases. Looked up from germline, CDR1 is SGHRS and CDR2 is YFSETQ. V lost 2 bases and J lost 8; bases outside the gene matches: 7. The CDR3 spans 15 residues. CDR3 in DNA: TGCGCCAGCAGCTTTCGTTACCAGGGGGATTCACCCCTCCACTTT. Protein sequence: CASSFRYQGDSPLHF.

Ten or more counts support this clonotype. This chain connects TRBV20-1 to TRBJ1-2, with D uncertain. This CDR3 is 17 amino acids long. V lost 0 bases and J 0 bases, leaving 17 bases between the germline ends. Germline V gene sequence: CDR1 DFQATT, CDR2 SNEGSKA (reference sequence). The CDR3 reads CSARDRLDTISNYGYTF. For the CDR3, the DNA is TGCAGTGCTAGAGATCGGTTGGATACCATTTCTAACTATGGCTACACCTTC.

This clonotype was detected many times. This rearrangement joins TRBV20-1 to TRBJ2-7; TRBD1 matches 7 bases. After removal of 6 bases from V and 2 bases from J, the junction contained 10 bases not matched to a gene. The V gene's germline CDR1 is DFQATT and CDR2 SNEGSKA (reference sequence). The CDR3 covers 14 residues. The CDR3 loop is CSASTRDRPYEQYF. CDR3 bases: TGCAGTGCCAGTACTCGGGACAGACCCTACGAGCAGTACTTC.

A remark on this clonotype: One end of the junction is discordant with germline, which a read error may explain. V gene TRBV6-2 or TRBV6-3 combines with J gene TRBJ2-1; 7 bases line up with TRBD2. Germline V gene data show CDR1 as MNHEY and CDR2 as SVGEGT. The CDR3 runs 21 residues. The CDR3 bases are TGTGCCAACAGTTACGGCCGGGACGTAGAGGGAGGGACCCGCTCCTACAATGAGCAGTTCTTC. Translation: CANSYGRDVEGGTRSYNEQFF.

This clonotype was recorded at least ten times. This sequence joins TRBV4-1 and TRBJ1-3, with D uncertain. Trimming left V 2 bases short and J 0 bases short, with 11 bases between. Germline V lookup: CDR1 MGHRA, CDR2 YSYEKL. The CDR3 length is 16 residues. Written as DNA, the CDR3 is TGCGCCAGCAGCCAAAGTCCCACAATCTCTGGAAACACCATATATTTT. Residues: CASSQSPTISGNTIYF.

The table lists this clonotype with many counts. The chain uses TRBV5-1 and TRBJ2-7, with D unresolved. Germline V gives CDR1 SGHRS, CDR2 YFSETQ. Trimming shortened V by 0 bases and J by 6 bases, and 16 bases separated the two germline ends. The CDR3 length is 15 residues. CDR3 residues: CASSLESPGLGEQYF. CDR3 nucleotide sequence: TGCGCCAGCAGCTTGGAATCCCCGGGCCTAGGCGAGCAGTACTTC.

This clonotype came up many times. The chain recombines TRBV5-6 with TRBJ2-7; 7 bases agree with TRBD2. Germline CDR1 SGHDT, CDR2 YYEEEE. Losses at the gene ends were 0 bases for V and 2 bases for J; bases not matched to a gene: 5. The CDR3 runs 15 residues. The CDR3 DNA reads TGTGCCAGCAGCTTGGCGGGGGGTCTCACCTACGAGCAGTACTTC. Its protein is CASSLAGGLTYEQYF.